The clone carrying this T cell receptor (beta chain) has only a few counts. The data derive from a study of CD8 T cells in Susac syndrome. High-throughput TCR beta sequencing covered peripheral CD8+ and CD4+ T cells. Treatment-naive patients with stable or active relapsing-remitting disease served as multiple sclerosis controls. Negative isolation yielded CD4+ and CD8+ T cells, and FACS enriched TEMRA cells. V was cut by 6 bases and J by 4 bases, with 10 bases left in between. Germline CDR1 reads MNHNS; CDR2 reads SASEGT. The CDR3 has 13 amino acids. Random hexamers were used to reverse transcribe 0.5 to 1 ug of RNA. By means of immunoSEQ multiplex PCR, TCR beta CDR3 spanning 54 Vbeta and 13 Jbeta underwent amplification. TCRdb reprocessed the immunoSEQ multiplex PCR reads via MiXCR and lists one record per CDR3 protein. Found here are some 400,000 distinct CDR3 sequences, around 83% of them singletons; the top ten hold 0.09% to 0.15%.

Specimen: CD8+ T cells from PBMCs. The chain recombines TRBV6-1 with TRBJ2-1, with D perhaps TRBD2 (5 bases). The TCR comes from a human donor with multiple sclerosis. The CDR3 region has the DNA TGTGCCAGCAGCCCGGGGTTTTACAATGAGCAGTTCTTC. It encodes CASSPGFYNEQFF.